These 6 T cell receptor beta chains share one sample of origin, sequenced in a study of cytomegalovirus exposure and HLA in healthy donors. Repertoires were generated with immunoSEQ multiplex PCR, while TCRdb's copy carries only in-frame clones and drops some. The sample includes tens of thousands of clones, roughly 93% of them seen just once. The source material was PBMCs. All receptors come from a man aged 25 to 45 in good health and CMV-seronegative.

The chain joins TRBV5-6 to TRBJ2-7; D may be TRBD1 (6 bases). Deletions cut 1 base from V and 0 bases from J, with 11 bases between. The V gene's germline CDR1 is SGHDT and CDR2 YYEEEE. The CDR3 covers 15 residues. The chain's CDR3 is CASSLRQVSSYEQYF. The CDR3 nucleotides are TGTGCCAGCAGCTTGAGACAGGTTAGCTCCTACGAGCAGTACTTC.

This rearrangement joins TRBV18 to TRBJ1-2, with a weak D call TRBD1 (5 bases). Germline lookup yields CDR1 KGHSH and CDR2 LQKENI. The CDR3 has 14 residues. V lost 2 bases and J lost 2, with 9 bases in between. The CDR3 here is CASSPGAGNYGYTF. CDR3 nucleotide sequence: TGTGCCAGCTCACCAGGGGCCGGGAACTATGGCTACACCTTC.

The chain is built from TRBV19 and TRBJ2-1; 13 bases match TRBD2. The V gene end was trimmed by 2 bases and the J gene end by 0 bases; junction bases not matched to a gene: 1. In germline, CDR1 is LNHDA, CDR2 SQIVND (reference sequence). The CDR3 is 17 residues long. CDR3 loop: CASSITSGGASYNEQFF. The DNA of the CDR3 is TGTGCCAGTAGTATAACTAGCGGGGGGGCCTCCTACAATGAGCAGTTCTTC.

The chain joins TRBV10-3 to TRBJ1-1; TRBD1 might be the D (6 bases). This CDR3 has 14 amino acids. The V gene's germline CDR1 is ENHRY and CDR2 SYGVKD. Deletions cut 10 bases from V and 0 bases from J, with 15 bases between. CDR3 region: CATWRGAVNTEAFF. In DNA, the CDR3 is TGTGCCACCTGGCGGGGGGCCGTGAACACTGAAGCTTTCTTT.

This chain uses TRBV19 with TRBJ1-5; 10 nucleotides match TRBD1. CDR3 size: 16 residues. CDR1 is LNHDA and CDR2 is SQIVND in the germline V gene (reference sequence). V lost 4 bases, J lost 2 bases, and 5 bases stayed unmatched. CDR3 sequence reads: CASSTRQGAGNQPQHF. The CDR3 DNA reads TGTGCCAGTAGTACCAGACAGGGGGCTGGCAATCAGCCCCAGCATTTT.

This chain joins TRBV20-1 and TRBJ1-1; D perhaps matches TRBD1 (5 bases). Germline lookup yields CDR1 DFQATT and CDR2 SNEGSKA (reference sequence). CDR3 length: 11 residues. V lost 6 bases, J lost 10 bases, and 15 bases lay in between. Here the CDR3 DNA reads TGCAGTGCCTTCGGGGGGGATATAGCTTTCTTT. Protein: CSAFGGDIAFF.